This TCR beta chain emerged from a study of T cell responses to AZD1222 COVID-19 vaccine. This clone was counted only a few times. Its antigen remains unknown. The sample has other DNA sequences that encode this CDR3 too. Broader study findings: Unmutated regions of variants are reportedly targeted by nearly half of spike-specific TCRs. Across spike, vaccine-associated CD4 TCRs were found, dominant at 160-218 and 743-854. Baseline serology detected seropositivity in only 6 or 7 AZD1222 recipients.

Libraries were prepared by immunoSEQ multiplex PCR; TCRdb keeps only in-frame clonotypes and omits some of them. In the table there are about 170,000 clones, 70% to 90% of which are singletons. The germline CDR1 and CDR2 sequences are SNHLY and FYNNEI. The CDR3 covers 11 residues. With 2 bases removed from V and 4 bases from J, the gap between germline ends came to 3 bases. The starting material was peripheral blood, obtained on day 0 of AZD1222 vaccination. The rearrangement uses TRBV2 and TRBJ2-7; D is unclear. This sequence originates from an adult in good health. CDR3 residues: CASSERYEQYF. CDR3 nucleotides: TGTGCCAGCAGTGAAAGATACGAGCAGTACTTC.